A few counts support the clone carrying this T cell receptor beta chain. The data derive from a study of CD8+ T cells in alopecia areata. Extraction of RNA preceded its reverse transcription into cDNA, which served as the sequencing template. Clones were sequenced by immunoSEQ multiplex PCR, and TCRdb holds only the in-frame ones, with some missing. The repertoire includes 140,000 to 150,000 clones, roughly 50% of them detected once, and 6.4% sits in the top ten. CDR3 size: 13 residues. With 5 bases removed from V and 2 bases from J, the gap between germline ends came to 9 bases. Looked up from germline, CDR1 is SEHNR and CDR2 is FQNEAQ (reference sequence).

This receptor was identified in a human donor with alopecia areata. Specimen: CD4+ T cells sorted from blood, collected at week 0. The chain links TRBV7-9 to TRBJ1-1, with D possibly being TRBD1 (6 bases). This chain's CDR3 is CASSLDSNTEAFF. DNA for the CDR3: TGTGCCAGCAGCCTGGACAGCAACACTGAAGCTTTCTTT.